The entry that follows covers one T cell receptor (beta chain) sequence. Genes and germline come from the mouse. cDNA prepared by RNA extraction and subsequent reverse transcription served as the template for sequencing. Profiling relied on immunoSEQ multiplex PCR, and the TCRdb table lists in-frame clones only, not all of them. The sample contains more than 250,000 clones, none of them singletons. The data were taken from a study of CD8+ T cells in alopecia areata. Markers including CD4, CD8alpha, NKG2D and NKG2ACE guided sorting of pooled cutaneous lymph node cells. What was sequenced was CD4+ T cells sorted from a lymph node. This TCR was recovered from a C3H/HeJ mouse with alopecia areata. As its MHC haplotype, the strain has H2-k.

The sequenced part of the CDR3 DNA is TGTGCCAGCAGTGGCAGGGGGGTCTATGCT. Its translation is CASSGRGVYA. The entire CDR3 protein is CASSGRGVYAEQFF. The chain is built from TRBV19 and TRBJ2-1, with D tentatively TRBD1 (7 bases). The read gets to within 4 residues of the CDR3 end, and the germline J gene fills in the rest. CDR3 length: 14 amino acids. The ends were cut back, 4 bases at V and 3 bases at J, with 11 bases in the middle. Germline V gives CDR1 FNHDT, CDR2 SITEND (reference sequence).